The 14 T cell receptor beta chains reported below all come from one sample, sequenced in a study of T cell repertoires in cytomegalovirus infection (dated by TCRdb to between 2017 and 2020). These receptors are not linked to any known antigen. The label giving this sample's treatment or condition can be read as: in vitro stimulation with specific CMV peptide epitopes to enrich CMV-specific T cells. The sequencer was an Illumina HiSeq 1500. The public reads were reanalyzed by TCRdb: fastp trimming at Q25, MiXCR alignment, in-frame beta chains only. When rows share a CDR3 protein, they turn into one entry using the most common DNA and genes. Present in this sample are just over 450,000 distinct CDR3 sequences, approximately 46% of which were seen just once. The leading ten clones occupy about two fifths of the sample. Sequencing was performed on cultured PBMCs, taken from culture after CMV antigen stimulation. The receptor source for this set is a human donor in good health (CMV status not recorded). Some clones in this sample may be carry-over from other donors' samples.

This clonotype turned up a few times. V usage is TRBV7-2 and J usage is TRBJ2-7; either TRBD1 or TRBD2 may supply D (5 bases each). The CDR3 has 16 amino acids. The V gene lost 1 base and the J gene lost 2 bases, with 15 bases spanning the gap. Germline CDR1 and CDR2: SGHTA and FQGNSA. The CDR3 DNA follows: TGTGCCAGCAGCTTAGTCGGGACGGACTTAACCTACGAGCAGTACTTC. Translated: CASSLVGTDLTYEQYF.

The chain has TRBV6-5 and TRBJ1-1; D not certain. Looked up from germline, CDR1 is MNHEY and CDR2 is SVGAGI. Trimming took off 4 bases at V and 2 bases at J, with 8 bases between the two ends. This CDR3 contains 13 residues. This CDR3 reads CASSFYRNTEAFF. CDR3 coding DNA: TGTGCCAGCAGTTTTTACAGAAACACTGAAGCTTTCTTT.

The chain joins TRBV15 to TRBJ1-4; perhaps TRBD1 as D (5 bases). The V and J ends lost 4 bases and 5 bases respectively, with 11 bases between them. The CDR3 loop spans 14 amino acids. CDR1 LNHNV and CDR2 YYDKDF come from the germline V gene (reference sequence). The CDR3: CATSKTAQNEKLFF. The CDR3 DNA reads TGTGCCACCAGCAAGACAGCCCAGAATGAAAAACTGTTTTTT.

The chain carries TRBV5-6 and TRBJ1-1; 8 nucleotides match TRBD1. Looked up from germline, CDR1 is SGHDT and CDR2 is YYEEEE. The CDR3 covers 16 residues. The V and J ends lost 0 bases and 0 bases, in that order; junction bases with no gene match: 4. CDR3: CASSLGRGQMNTEAFF. CDR3 bases: TGTGCCAGCAGCTTGGGCAGGGGGCAAATGAACACTGAAGCTTTCTTT.

This clonotype was seen only once. This chain joins TRBV25-1 and TRBJ2-1; D is tentatively TRBD1 or TRBD2 (5 bases each). Trimming took 11 bases from V and 0 from J, leaving 5 bases between them. In germline, CDR1 is MGHDK, CDR2 SYGVNS. The CDR3 loop spans 11 amino acids. The CDR3 bases are TGTGCCGGGGGCTCCTACAATGAGCAGTTCTTC. This codes for CAGGSYNEQFF. Supplemented by reference TRBV25-1 and TRBJ2-1, the full variable domain reads EADIYQTPRYLVIGTGKKITLECSQTMGHDKMYWYQQDPGMELHLIHYSYGVNSTEKGDLSSESTVSRIRTEHFPLTLESARPSHTSQYLCAGGSYNEQFFGPGTRLTVL.

The chain carries TRBV12-3 or TRBV12-4 and TRBJ2-7; unclear D gene. CDR3 size: 13 residues. Trimming pared 6 bases from V and 0 bases from J, leaving 9 bases between. In DNA, the CDR3 is TGTGCCAGCAGCCCCGATGGCTCCTACGAGCAGTACTTC. Protein: CASSPDGSYEQYF.

The CDR3 region is CASSLAGRQTQYF. CDR3 DNA sequence: TGTGCCAGCAGCTTAGCTGGCAGGCAGACCCAGTACTTC. The chain combines TRBV7-6 with TRBJ2-5; D gene ambiguous. CDR1 is SGHVS, CDR2 FNYEAQ, per germline. This CDR3 comprises 13 residues. Trimming cost V 0 bases and J 6 bases, with 8 bases left between them. Looking up the rest from reference TRBV7-6 and TRBJ2-5 gives the full variable domain: GAGVSQSPRYKVTKRGQDVALRCDPISGHVSLYWYRQALGQGPEFLTYFNYEAQQDKSGLPNDRFSAERPEGSISTLTIQRTEQRDSAMYRCASSLAGRQTQYFGPGTRLLVL.

The chain carries TRBV7-2 and TRBJ2-3; 11 nucleotides align to TRBD2. V shed 2 bases and J 6 bases; nucleotides not matched to a gene: 13. This CDR3 is 18 amino acids long. Looked up from germline, CDR1 is SGHTA and CDR2 is FQGNSA. In nucleotides, the CDR3 is TGTGCCAGCAGCTTACGGATAGCGGGAGGGCCCTCCTATGATACGCAGTATTTT. It specifies CASSLRIAGGPSYDTQYF.

In its sample, this clonotype was seen once. The chain combines TRBV5-4 with TRBJ2-2; D not certain. Germline assignment: CDR1 SGHNT and CDR2 YYREEE (reference sequence). The V end lost 2 bases, the J end lost 0 bases, and 5 bases lay between the germline ends. This CDR3 has 14 residues. In DNA, the CDR3 is TGTGCCAGCAGCTTTGCAGCGAACACCGGGGAGCTGTTTTTT. This gives the protein CASSFAANTGELFF.

This clonotype has only a few counts. The chain combines TRBV7-8 with TRBJ2-3, with D possibly TRBD2 on 5 matching bases. Germline V gene data show CDR1 as SGHVS and CDR2 as FQNEAQ. V gave up 1 base and J gave up 8 bases, with 10 bases separating them. This CDR3 has 13 residues. CDR3 coding DNA: TGTGCCAGCAGCTTAGGTAGAAGCGGTACGCAGTATTTT. Its protein product is CASSLGRSGTQYF. The whole variable domain, remainder taken from reference TRBV7-8 and TRBJ2-3, is GAGVSQSPRYKVAKRGQDVALRCDPISGHVSLFWYQQALGQGPEFLTYFQNEAQLDKSGLPSDRFFAERPEGSVSTLKIQRTQQEDSAVYLCASSLGRSGTQYFGPGTRLTVL.

The V gene is TRBV11-2, the J gene TRBJ2-7; tentative D call: TRBD1 (6 bases). There are 15 residues in the CDR3. V lost 0 bases, J lost 4 bases, and 13 bases lay in between. Germline V lookup: CDR1 SGHAT, CDR2 FQNNGV. The CDR3 coding sequence is TGTGCCAGCAGCTTAGAGTGGCAGGGGAATTACGAGCAGTACTTC. Translation: CASSLEWQGNYEQYF.

This chain links TRBV7-2 with TRBJ2-3; a weak D match, TRBD2 (5 bases). The CDR3 length is 14 residues. Germline-derived CDR1 and CDR2 are SGHTA and FQGNSA. V lost 5 bases and J lost 6, with 15 bases in between. The DNA for the CDR3 is TGTGCCAGCAGCCAAGGACGTTGGGAGGATACGCAGTATTTT. Its translation: CASSQGRWEDTQYF.

V is TRBV6-1 and J is TRBJ2-2, with a possible D match to TRBD1 (6 bases). The CDR3 loop spans 16 amino acids. Looked up from germline, CDR1 is MNHNS and CDR2 is SASEGT. The germline V and J ends were trimmed by 5 bases and 4 bases, with 17 bases remaining between them. CDR3 DNA: TGTGCCAGCAGTAAAACAGGGATGACTCTCACCGGGGAGCTGTTTTTT. The encoded protein is CASSKTGMTLTGELFF.

This clonotype was recorded a few times. The V and J genes are TRBV28 and TRBJ1-6; tentative D call: TRBD1 (5 bases). CDR1 MDHEN and CDR2 SYDVKM come from the germline V gene. Trimming took 5 bases from V and 6 from J, leaving 11 bases between them. This CDR3 is built from 14 residues. The CDR3 sequence is CASSNTGSNSPLHF. CDR3 nucleotide sequence: TGTGCCAGCAGTAATACAGGCAGTAATTCACCCCTCCACTTT. The whole variable domain, filled in from reference TRBV28 and TRBJ1-6, reads DVKVTQSSRYLVKRTGEKVFLECVQDMDHENMFWYRQDPGLGLRLIYFSYDVKMKEKGDIPEGYSVSREKKERFSLILESASTNQTSMYLCASSNTGSNSPLHFGNGTRLTVT.